A single sample gave rise to the 26 T cell receptor beta chains below, sequenced in a study of shared clonotypes between healthy human individuals. Sequencing used immunoSEQ multiplex PCR; TCRdb keeps in-frame clones, though not all of them. This sample has 2 million to 3 million clones; 90% to 95% occur once, and the top ten carry around 0.4%. Source material: naive CD4+ T cells from PBMCs. Sample subset: CD45RA+ positively selected. Every receptor here comes from a young man in good health. Some clones in this sample may be carry-over from other donors' samples.

This clone has only one observation. This rearrangement joins TRBV6-1 to TRBJ2-1; unclear D gene. The V gene lost 6 bases and the J gene lost 6 bases, with 18 bases spanning the gap. Looked up from germline, CDR1 is MNHNS and CDR2 is SASEGT. CDR3 length equals 15 residues. The CDR3 sequence is CASRLAGTTVNEQFF. CDR3 nucleotides: TGTGCCAGCAGGCTCGCCGGCACGACGGTCAATGAGCAGTTCTTC.

This chain links TRBV7-2 with TRBJ2-5; 9 bases map to TRBD1. The CDR3 runs 16 residues. Germline trimming cut 5 bases from V and 1 base from J; bases unmatched to any gene: 8. Germline assignment: CDR1 SGHTA and CDR2 FQGNSA. CDR3 residues: CASSETGQGPQETQYF. The CDR3 region has the DNA TGTGCCAGCAGCGAGACGGGACAGGGCCCCCAAGAGACCCAGTACTTC.

The chain combines TRBV2 with TRBJ2-7; the D gene is possibly TRBD2 (6 bases). Germline loops: CDR1 SNHLY, CDR2 FYNNEI. CDR3 length equals 13 residues. V shed 5 bases and J shed 7 bases, with 15 bases lying between them. CDR3: CASSPDSAGEQYF. DNA for the CDR3: TGTGCCAGCAGTCCGGACTCGGCGGGGGAGCAGTACTTC.

V usage is TRBV4-2 and J usage is TRBJ1-6; unclear D gene. Germline V gene sequence: CDR1 LGHNA, CDR2 YNFKEQ. V was trimmed by 0 bases and J by 9 bases, leaving 18 bases between them. The length of the CDR3 is 17 residues. This CDR3 reads CASSQDLLGQIPSPLHF. In DNA form, the CDR3 reads TGTGCCAGCAGCCAAGATCTATTAGGGCAGATTCCTTCACCCCTCCACTTT.

V usage is TRBV19 and J usage is TRBJ2-7; D is perhaps TRBD2 (6 bases). Germline CDR1 LNHDA, CDR2 SQIVND (reference sequence). Trimming left V 5 bases short and J 0 bases short, with 11 bases between. CDR3 length equals 14 residues. The CDR3 region has the DNA TGTGCCAGTAGTTTAACGGACTACTCCTACGAGCAGTACTTC. It translates to CASSLTDYSYEQYF.

CDR3 in DNA: TGTGCCAGCAGTTCCCTCACCTCTGGGGGCAATCAGCCCCAGCATTTT. Its protein is CASSSLTSGGNQPQHF. This chain connects TRBV6-5 to TRBJ1-5; D remains unclear. The CDR3 is made up of 16 amino acids. V was cut by 4 bases and J by 2 bases, with 15 bases left in between. From germline, CDR1 is MNHEY and CDR2 SVGAGI.

V usage is TRBV5-1 and J usage is TRBJ2-7, with TRBD2 matching 7 bases. This CDR3 is 14 amino acids long. J lost 3 bases, V lost 1 base, and 4 bases had no gene match. Germline V gene data show CDR1 as SGHRS and CDR2 as YFSETQ. For the CDR3, the DNA is TGCGCCAGCAGCTTGAGCGGGAACCTCTACGAGCAGTACTTC. This sequence encodes CASSLSGNLYEQYF.

This clone occurred a few times. Different DNA sequences within this sample yield the same CDR3. The V gene is TRBV19, the J gene TRBJ1-1, with D possibly TRBD1 on 5 matching bases. Trimming cost V 6 bases and J 0 bases, with 8 bases left between them. CDR1 LNHDA and CDR2 SQIVND come from the germline V gene (reference sequence). The CDR3 loop spans 13 amino acids. CDR3 nucleotides: TGTGCCAGTAGAAGACAGTTGAACACTGAAGCTTTCTTT. Translating it yields CASRRQLNTEAFF.

V is TRBV6-8 and J is TRBJ2-7; 15 bases align to TRBD2. Looked up from germline, CDR1 is MNHGY and CDR2 is SAAAGT. The CDR3 covers 17 residues. V lost 2 bases, J lost 5 bases, and 7 bases stayed unmatched. The CDR3 bases are TGTGCCAGCAGTTACGTGGGACTAGCGGGAGGAAGGAACGAGCAGTACTTC. Its protein is CASSYVGLAGGRNEQYF.

The chain employs TRBV29-1 and TRBJ1-2, with D perhaps matching TRBD1 (5 bases). CDR3 size: 13 residues. Germline V gene lookup returns CDR1 SQVTM and CDR2 ANQGSEA. The germline V and J ends were trimmed by 0 bases and 3 bases, with 8 bases remaining between them. CDR3 region: CSVEEPGDYGYTF. The DNA for the CDR3 is TGCAGCGTTGAAGAACCGGGGGACTATGGCTACACCTTC.

Only a few counts were recorded for this clone. The chain joins TRBV19 to TRBJ1-1; D remains ambiguous. The length of the CDR3 is 13 residues. V shed 3 bases and J shed 3 bases, with 8 bases lying between them. CDR1 and CDR2 from the germline V gene are LNHDA and SQIVND (reference sequence). The CDR3 sequence is CASSIAGYTEAFF. In DNA form, the CDR3 reads TGTGCCAGTAGTATTGCTGGGTACACTGAAGCTTTCTTT.

The chain couples TRBV28 to TRBJ2-2, with 8 nucleotides matching TRBD2. This CDR3 region has 17 residues. CDR1 is MDHEN, CDR2 SYDVKM, per germline. V was pared by 6 bases and J by 1 base, with 10 bases of the junction left unmatched. The CDR3 here is CASSSSRGGRNTGELFF. CDR3 in DNA: TGTGCCAGCAGCTCCAGCCGCGGGGGGCGGAACACCGGGGAGCTGTTTTTT.

The DNA of the CDR3 is TGCGCCAGCAGCTTGGAATTTCAGGGAGAAAAACTGTTTTTT. Protein: CASSLEFQGEKLFF. The chain carries TRBV5-1 and TRBJ1-4; perhaps TRBD1 as D (5 bases). This CDR3 spans 14 amino acids. The V end lost 0 bases, the J end lost 8 bases, and 11 bases lay between the germline ends. Germline V gene data show CDR1 as SGHRS and CDR2 as YFSETQ.

This clone is a singleton in its sample. CDR3: CASSEGGGQFF. DNA for the CDR3: TGTGCCAGCAGTGAAGGAGGGGGCCAGTTCTTC. The chain has TRBV6-1 and TRBJ2-1, with 7 bases identical to TRBD1. V was clipped by 1 base and J by 13 bases; unmatched bases: 1. Germline lookup yields CDR1 MNHNS and CDR2 SASEGT. The CDR3 has 11 residues.

This rearrangement joins TRBV7-9 to TRBJ1-5, with 7 bases identical to TRBD1. The trim removed 2 bases at V and 3 bases at J, leaving 7 bases unmatched. Germline values: CDR1 SEHNR, CDR2 FQNEAQ (reference sequence). The CDR3 length is 16 residues. The CDR3 loop reads CASSLHPGQNNQPQHF. Here the CDR3 DNA reads TGTGCCAGCAGCTTACACCCGGGACAGAACAATCAGCCCCAGCATTTT. The full variable domain, completed using reference TRBV7-9 and TRBJ1-5, is DTGVSQNPRHKITKRGQNVTFRCDPISEHNRLYWYRQTLGQGPEFLTYFQNEAQLEKSRLLSDRFSAERPKGSFSTLEIQRTEQGDSAMYLCASSLHPGQNNQPQHFGDGTRLSIL.

The V and J genes are TRBV21-1 and TRBJ2-7; the DNA was not used to check the table's D call, TRBD1. TRBV21-1 is flagged as a pseudogene. There are 13 residues in the CDR3. The CDR3 reads CASSARLGHEQYF. CDR3 sequence (DNA): TGTGCCAGCAGCGCCCGTTTGGGCCACGAGCAGTACTTC.

This clone was recorded a few times. The chain is built from TRBV2 and TRBJ1-5, with D perhaps matching TRBD1 (6 bases). Germline V lookup: CDR1 SNHLY, CDR2 FYNNEI. Trimming cost V 6 bases and J 6 bases, with 18 bases left between them. The CDR3 length is 15 residues. The DNA for the CDR3 is TGTGCCAGCAGGCCCGGATCCGGGGGCAGTCAGCCCCAGCATTTT. Amino acid sequence: CASRPGSGGSQPQHF.

V gene TRBV27 combines with J gene TRBJ1-4; D call uncertain. Trimming took 0 bases from V and 11 from J, leaving 19 bases between them. Germline CDR1 is MNHEY and CDR2 is SMNVEV (reference sequence). CDR3 length: 16 amino acids. DNA for the CDR3: TGTGCCAGCAGTTTATCCGGCCCAGGAGCTTTTCGGAAACTGTTTTTT. Protein sequence: CASSLSGPGAFRKLFF.

This chain links TRBV6-5 with TRBJ1-1; D might be TRBD1 (5 bases). Trimming stripped 8 bases from V and 0 bases from J, with 16 bases between. The CDR3 loop spans 15 amino acids. Germline V lookup: CDR1 MNHEY, CDR2 SVGAGI. The CDR3 sequence: CASATGGAMNTEAFF. The CDR3 coding sequence is TGTGCCAGCGCCACGGGGGGTGCCATGAACACTGAAGCTTTCTTT.

CDR3 loop: CASSLDFSTDEQFF. CDR3 coding DNA: TGCGCCAGCAGCTTGGACTTTTCTACGGATGAGCAGTTCTTC. The V gene is TRBV5-1, the J gene TRBJ2-1; unclear D gene. The CDR3 consists of 14 residues. The germline V gene has CDR1 SGHRS and CDR2 YFSETQ. V dropped 0 bases and J dropped 8 bases, with 12 bases sitting between them.

The chain joins TRBV28 to TRBJ2-3; tentative D call: TRBD1 (6 bases). This CDR3 comprises 16 residues. The ends were cut back, 1 base at V and 7 bases at J, with 18 bases in the middle. Germline CDR1 reads MDHEN; CDR2 reads SYDVKM. The CDR3 DNA follows: TGTGCCAGCAGTTTATCCCTTTACAGGGAAGGCAATACGCAGTATTTT. It codes for CASSLSLYREGNTQYF.

The chain is built from TRBV21-1 and TRBJ2-7; the DNA was not compared with TRBD1, the D call given in the table. TRBV21-1 is described as a pseudogene. This CDR3 is 14 amino acids long. CDR3 coding DNA: TGTGCCAGCAGCAAAGTACAGGGGGTTGACGAGCAGTACTTC. It yields the protein CASSKVQGVDEQYF.

This chain connects TRBV28 to TRBJ1-5; 10 bases line up with TRBD1. CDR3 length equals 13 residues. Per the germline V gene, CDR1 is MDHEN and CDR2 is SYDVKM. V shed 8 bases, J shed 6 bases, and the junction held 4 bases outside the gene matches. The CDR3 nucleotides are TGTGCCAGCGTTAGGACAGGGGGTCAGCCCCAGCATTTT. Amino acids: CASVRTGGQPQHF.

The chain employs TRBV5-1 and TRBJ2-1, with 9 positions matching TRBD1. J was trimmed by 2 bases and V by 2 bases; bases with no gene match: 5. Per germline, CDR1 SGHRS and CDR2 YFSETQ. The CDR3 spans 16 residues. Here the CDR3 DNA reads TGCGCCAGCAGCTTCACAGACAGGGGGACCTACAATGAGCAGTTCTTC. This sequence encodes CASSFTDRGTYNEQFF.

The chain is built from TRBV5-6 and TRBJ1-5; weak D call: TRBD1 (6 bases). In germline, CDR1 is SGHDT, CDR2 YYEEEE. Trimming took 1 base from V and 1 from J, leaving 15 bases between them. This CDR3 is 17 amino acids long. The CDR3 loop is CASSLLAGVGSNQPQHF. The CDR3 nucleotides read TGTGCCAGCAGCTTGCTGGCAGGGGTTGGAAGCAATCAGCCCCAGCATTTT.

J is TRBJ1-1 and V is TRBV6-6; tentatively, D is TRBD1 (5 bases). The CDR3 contains 15 residues. CDR1 and CDR2 from the germline V gene are MNHNY and SVGAGI (reference sequence). Trimming shortened V by 0 bases and J by 7 bases, and 15 bases separated the two germline ends. The CDR3 loop is CASSYSSHLQGEAFF. The DNA of the CDR3 is TGTGCCAGCAGTTACTCGTCCCATCTGCAGGGTGAAGCTTTCTTT.